A single sample is the source of the 3 T cell receptor beta chains below, sequenced in a study of beta chain features in type 1 diabetes. The sequenced template was cDNA made from the entire isolated RNA. The method was immunoSEQ multiplex PCR; TCRdb's version includes in-frame clones alone and lacks a portion of them. The sample holds fewer than 250,000 clones, 9.6% seen once. The specimen was naive CD4+ T cells from blood. The receptors originated from a woman aged 18-29 years in good health.

In its sample, this clone was seen a few times. J is TRBJ2-1 and V is TRBV5-1; the match to TRBD2 covers 9 bases. The germline CDR1 and CDR2 sequences are SGHRS and YFSETQ. V lost 2 bases and J lost 6; bases outside the gene matches: 6. The CDR3 loop spans 15 amino acids. The CDR3 protein is CASSLPGLASNEQFF. For the CDR3, the DNA is TGCGCCAGCAGCTTACCGGGACTAGCAAGCAATGAGCAGTTCTTC.

This clone occurred a few times. The chain has TRBV7-2 and TRBJ2-7, with 9 bases that match TRBD1. The CDR3 covers 15 residues. The germline CDR1 and CDR2 sequences are SGHTA and FQGNSA. V trimming: 2 bases; J trimming: 4 bases; junction bases outside the gene matches: 6. The chain's CDR3 is CASSLPDRGGYEQYF. The CDR3 nucleotides read TGTGCCAGCAGCTTACCCGACAGGGGGGGTTACGAGCAGTACTTC.

The chain is built from TRBV2 and TRBJ1-1; no firm D call. V was cut by 3 bases and J by 4 bases, with 15 bases left in between. Germline values: CDR1 SNHLY, CDR2 FYNNEI. The CDR3 consists of 15 residues. The CDR3 DNA follows: TGTGCCAGCAGTGACTCTCCTGGCTGGAGCACTGAAGCTTTCTTT. It translates to CASSDSPGWSTEAFF. Complete variable domain (other parts from reference TRBV2 and TRBJ1-1): EPEVTQTPSHQVTQMGQEVILRCVPISNHLYFYWYRQILGQKVEFLVSFYNNEISEKSEIFDDQFSVERPDGSNFTLKIRSTKLEDSAMYFCASSDSPGWSTEAFFGQGTRLTVV.